A selection of T cell receptor beta chains follows, all from one sample in a study of beta chain features in type 1 diabetes. Profiling relied on immunoSEQ multiplex PCR, and the TCRdb table lists in-frame clones only, not all of them. The sample lists about 390,000 clones, around 10% seen once, with about 0.64% in the top ten. The sequencing input was central memory CD4+ T cells from blood. These TCRs come from a man in his thirties or forties with type 1 diabetes. CDR3s include the opening cysteine and the closing phenylalanine or tryptophan. A D gene is named only where the DNA matches it firmly. The size entry is marked missing in some rows and otherwise reads once, few, many or a size class.

clone_size	v_call	d_call	j_call	cdr3_nt	cdr3_aa
few	TRBV7-3	.	TRBJ1-1	TGTGCCAGCAGCTCCCTCTCTGGCACTGAAGCTTTCTTT	CASSSLSGTEAFF
many	TRBV28	.	TRBJ2-3	TGTGCCAGCAGTTCCCATGGTGGGACAGATACGCAGTATTTT	CASSSHGGTDTQYF
.	TRBV29-1	TRBD1	TRBJ2-7	TGCAGCGCTCTCTCCGGGACAGGGGGCGGGGAGCAGTACTTC	CSALSGTGGGEQYF
few	TRBV5-1	.	TRBJ2-3	TGCGCCAGCAGCTTGGAATTTAGGGGGACAGATACGCAGTATTTT	CASSLEFRGTDTQYF
.	TRBV10-3	.	TRBJ2-5	TGTGCCATCAGAGCGATCGGGGACCAAGAGACCCAGTACTTC	CAIRAIGDQETQYF
few	TRBV5-1	.	TRBJ2-7	TGCGCCAGCAGCGTTACGACAGGCGGGGTTTACGAGCAGTACTTC	CASSVTTGGVYEQYF
.	TRBV7-2	.	TRBJ1-3	TGTGCCAGCACCTTTCAGGGCTCTGGAAACACCATATATTTT	CASTFQGSGNTIYF
.	TRBV4-1	.	TRBJ2-3	TGCGCCAGCAGCCAACCGACTGGAAGCACAGATACGCAGTATTTT	CASSQPTGSTDTQYF
few	TRBV28	.	TRBJ1-2	TGTGCCAGCAGCCTCGACATGATGGGGTTTGGCTACACCTTC	CASSLDMMGFGYTF
many	TRBV4-2	.	TRBJ2-5	TGTGCCAGCAGCCAAGAAGGGGGTGCAAAGACCCAGTACTTC	CASSQEGGAKTQYF
many	TRBV10-3	.	TRBJ1-1	TGTGCCATCGATGGTGGGGCATCCACTGAAGCTTTCTTT	CAIDGGASTEAFF
.	TRBV30	.	TRBJ2-6	TGTGCCTGGAGTCGGGGCAGGGGGGGATCTGGGGCCAACGTCCTGACTTTC	CAWSRGRGGSGANVLTF
.	TRBV7-2	.	TRBJ2-3	TGTGCCAGCAGCCAAAACCATGGCGGCACAGATACGCAGTATTTT	CASSQNHGGTDTQYF
.	TRBV28	TRBD1	TRBJ1-4	TGTGCCAGCAGTATTTCGACAGGGCCGAGTAAAAAACTGTTTTTT	CASSISTGPSKKLFF
.	TRBV29-1	.	TRBJ2-5	TGCAGCGTTGACTACACCCCGGGGGAGACCCAGTACTTC	CSVDYTPGETQYF
few	TRBV2	.	TRBJ1-4	TGTGCCAGCAGCCACGAAAATGAAAAACTGTTTTTT	CASSHENEKLFF
.	TRBV9	.	TRBJ2-3	TGTGCCAGCAGCTACCAGGGGACGCGGGATACGCAGTATTTT	CASSYQGTRDTQYF
.	TRBV21-1	.	TRBJ2-7	TGTGCCAGCACCTCAGGGGGGTACCACTCCTACGAGCAGTACTTC	CASTSGGYHSYEQYF
.	TRBV10-1	TRBD1	TRBJ2-1	TGCGCCAGCAGTCAAGGGACAGGGGGAACGATGGATGAGCAGTTCTTC	CASSQGTGGTMDEQFF
.	TRBV19	.	TRBJ2-1	TGTGCCAGTAGTATAGTAGGGAATGAGCAGTTCTTC	CASSIVGNEQFF
.	TRBV18	TRBD1	TRBJ2-5	TGTGCCAGCTCACCAAGCGGACAGGGGGGGGAGACCCAGTACTTC	CASSPSGQGGETQYF
many	TRBV23-1	.	TRBJ2-7	TGCGCCGCTAGGAGCAGGGGAATTACCTACGAGCAGTACTTC	CAARSRGITYEQYF
few	TRBV4-1	.	TRBJ2-3	TGCGCCAGCAGCGAAGGGCGGGTTGGTACAGATACGCAGTATTTT	CASSEGRVGTDTQYF
.	TRBV6-5	TRBD1	TRBJ1-2	TGTGCCAGCAGTTTGAGGACAGGACGTAGTGGCTACACCTTC	CASSLRTGRSGYTF
few	TRBV4-2	TRBD1	TRBJ2-1	TGTGCCAGCAGCCAAACCGGGACAGGGAGACGGTTCTTC	CASSQTGTGRRFF
few	TRBV7-9	.	TRBJ2-3	TGTGCCAGCAGCCACAGTTTGGGGTACACAGATACGCAGTATTTT	CASSHSLGYTDTQYF
few	TRBV21-1	.	TRBJ2-7	TGTGCCAGCAGCAAAAGATTTAGCGGGAGCTCCTACGAGCAGTACTTC	CASSKRFSGSSYEQYF